The clone carrying this T cell receptor beta chain was recorded only once. Its antigen is currently unknown. The repertoire was sequenced with immunoSEQ multiplex PCR; TCRdb's copy has only in-frame clones and lacks some. The table has 25,000 to 30,000 clones, about 88% seen once; the top ten hold roughly 0.43%. Germline-derived CDR1 and CDR2 are KGHSH and LQKENI. V dropped 3 bases and J dropped 1; count of bases not matched to a gene: 5. The CDR3 is made up of 15 amino acids. The time point was: cycle 4 day 1 (C4D1), after less than seven weeks of nivolumab. All patients relapsed after autologous stem cell transplantation, and brentuximab vedotin exposure varied. The CD4+ T cells used were purified from thawed PBMCs through magnetic negative selection. Complete response, partial response or progressive disease made up the best responses. This sample was taken from a study of PD-1 blockade in classical Hodgkin lymphoma. Overall study results and limits: In CD4+ cells, TCR diversity went up significantly by C4D1, but in CD8+ cells it did not. Relative to healthy donors, newly diagnosed patients reportedly had lower baseline TCR diversity, which was reported as lower still in relapsed/refractory patients. Among the patients, those starting nivolumab under 1 year after ASCT were excluded.

Material: CD4+ T cells from blood, obtained before the fourth cycle of nivolumab. This TCR was recovered from a human donor with classical Hodgkin lymphoma. The chain carries TRBV18 and TRBJ1-1; the match to TRBD1 covers 7 bases. The CDR3 here is CASSPRQGANTEAFF. The CDR3 region has the DNA TGTGCCAGCTCACCTCGACAGGGTGCGAACACTGAAGCTTTCTTT.